A single sample gave rise to the 7 T cell receptor beta chains below, sequenced in a study of CD8+ T cells in alopecia areata. Isolated RNA was reverse transcribed into cDNA used as the sequencing template. Produced via immunoSEQ multiplex PCR; TCRdb's table is partial and in-frame only. The table includes 7,400 or so clones, roughly 60% detected once. As for treatment: oral pan-JAK inhibitor, 5-10 mg twice daily. Peripheral blood and lesional scalp punch biopsies came from alopecia areata patients. Sequenced here: skin, sampled at week 4, from a patient treated with tofacitinib. The receptors stem from a human donor with alopecia areata.

This chain connects TRBV19 to TRBJ2-1, with 13 nucleotides matching TRBD2. This CDR3 has 16 residues. Unmatched junction bases numbered 4, after V lost 4 bases and J lost 4 bases. Germline CDR1 reads LNHDA; CDR2 reads SQIVND (reference sequence). In nucleotides, the CDR3 is TGTGCCAGTAGTACCCAGACTAGCGGGGGGTACAATGAGCAGTTCTTC. Its protein product is CASSTQTSGGYNEQFF. The whole variable domain, remainder taken from reference TRBV19 and TRBJ2-1, is DGGITQSPKYLFRKEGQNVTLSCEQNLNHDAMYWYRQDPGQGLRLIYYSQIVNDFQKGDIAEGYSVSREKKESFPLTVTSAQKNPTAFYLCASSTQTSGGYNEQFFGPGTRLTVL.

The rearrangement links TRBV2 to TRBJ2-2; TRBD1 matches at 11 bases. Trimming cost V 6 bases and J 4 bases; bases outside gene matches: 4. The CDR3 covers 15 residues. Germline V gene sequence: CDR1 SNHLY, CDR2 FYNNEI. In nucleotides, the CDR3 is TGTGCCAGCAGGAGAGGACAGGGGGCCACCGGGGAGCTGTTTTTT. It is translated as CASRRGQGATGELFF.

The chain joins TRBV7-2 to TRBJ2-7; 9 bases are shared with TRBD1. The V gene's germline CDR1 is SGHTA and CDR2 FQGNSA. With V trimmed by 5 bases and J by 1 base, 12 bases remained unmatched. The CDR3 length is 17 residues. The CDR3 loop reads CASSKRGTGLESYEQYF. CDR3 DNA sequence: TGTGCCAGCAGCAAAAGAGGGACAGGGCTGGAGTCCTACGAGCAGTACTTC.

This clone was picked up a small number of times. This rearrangement joins TRBV6-5 to TRBJ2-6, with 7 nucleotides matching TRBD1. CDR1 is MNHEY and CDR2 is SVGAGI in the germline V gene. The CDR3 has 15 amino acids. V gave up 7 bases and J gave up 4 bases; unmatched junction bases: 7. The CDR3 here is CASKGQAPGANVLTF. DNA of the CDR3: TGTGCCAGCAAAGGACAGGCCCCCGGGGCCAACGTCCTGACTTTC.

The chain combines TRBV5-5 with TRBJ1-3, with D maybe TRBD1 (5 bases). Trimming removed 4 bases at V and 2 bases at J, with 16 bases between. CDR1 and CDR2 (germline): SGHKS, YYEKEE (reference sequence). This CDR3 comprises 16 residues. This CDR3 reads CASSDLRGRTGNTIYF. Written as DNA, the CDR3 is TGTGCCAGCAGCGACCTCCGGGGACGAACTGGAAACACCATATATTTT.

The genes are TRBV4-3 and TRBJ1-6, with 7 positions matching TRBD1. The length of the CDR3 is 15 residues. Germline CDR1 reads LGHNA; CDR2 reads YSLEER. V lost 1 base and J lost 7; bases outside the gene matches: 4. As DNA, the CDR3 is TGCGCCAGCAGCCAAGTGGACAGGAGCAATTCACCCCTCCACTTT. This encodes CASSQVDRSNSPLHF.

This clone was seen only a few times. The rearrangement uses TRBV10-3 and TRBJ2-3; TRBD2 agrees at 7 bases. The CDR3 runs to 13 residues. In germline, CDR1 is ENHRY, CDR2 SYGVKD. Trimming took 3 bases from V and 4 from J; bases not matched to a gene: 1. The CDR3 DNA reads as TGTGCCATCAGTGACCGGGGGGCAGATACGCAGTATTTT. This translates into CAISDRGADTQYF.